Detailed here is one T cell receptor beta chain. The antigen remains undetermined. Profiled with immunoSEQ multiplex PCR; TCRdb holds only in-frame clones, not every one. The sample holds around 95,000 clones, about 88% seen once. The data were taken from a study of OX40 agonist ivuxolimab in advanced cancers. Across the whole study: It was ivuxolimab, an agonistic anti-OX40 (CD134) antibody, that patients were treated with. Six ivuxolimab dose levels, 0.01 to 10 mg/kg, were given intravenously every 2 weeks.

General study results and limits: Expanded clones were, on average, more numerous in CD8+ T cells than in CD4+.

This material consisted of CD4+ or CD8+ T cells sorted from blood, taken in a trial of the OX40 agonist ivuxolimab. This receptor was taken from an adult with an advanced solid tumor such as melanoma, head and neck, liver or kidney cancer.

Here the CDR3 reads CASRGVSYEQYF. The CDR3 bases are TGTGCCAGCAGAGGGGTCTCCTACGAGCAGTACTTC. The V and J genes are TRBV27 and TRBJ2-7; possible D gene TRBD1, 5 bases. CDR3 length equals 12 residues. V dropped 6 bases and J dropped 0 bases, with 6 bases sitting between them. Germline values: CDR1 MNHEY, CDR2 SMNVEV (reference sequence).